The clone carrying this TCR beta chain was recorded only once. The junction shows a germline mismatch at one end, possibly a read error. In the same sample, other DNA sequences code for this CDR3. Data came from immunoSEQ multiplex PCR; TCRdb stores just in-frame clones and leaves some out. The table lists 15,000 to 20,000 clones, approximately 85% of them singletons. This sample is part of a study of OX40 agonist ivuxolimab in advanced cancers. Study-level background: Patients in dose escalation had liver, melanoma, kidney or head and neck cancers.

The CDR3 has 12 amino acids. CDR1 is SQVTM and CDR2 is ANQGSEA in the germline V gene. This chain joins TRBV29-1 and TRBJ2-7, with D possibly matching TRBD2 (6 bases). The source material was CD4+ or CD8+ T cells sorted from blood, sampled in a trial of the OX40 agonist ivuxolimab. This clonotype was obtained from an adult with an advanced solid tumor such as melanoma, head and neck, liver or kidney cancer. CDR3 sequence: CSVVGGTYEQYF. CDR3 coding DNA: TGCAGCGTTGTGGGCGGGACCTACGAGCAATACTTC.